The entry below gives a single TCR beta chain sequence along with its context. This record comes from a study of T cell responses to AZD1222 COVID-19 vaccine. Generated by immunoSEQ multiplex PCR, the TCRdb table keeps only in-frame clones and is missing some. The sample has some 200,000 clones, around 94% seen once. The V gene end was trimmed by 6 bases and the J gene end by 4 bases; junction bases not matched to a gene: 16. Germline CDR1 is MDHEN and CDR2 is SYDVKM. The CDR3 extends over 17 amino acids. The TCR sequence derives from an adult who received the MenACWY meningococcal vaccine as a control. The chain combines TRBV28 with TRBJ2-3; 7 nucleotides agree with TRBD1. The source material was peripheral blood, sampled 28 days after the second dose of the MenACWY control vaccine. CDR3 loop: CASSTSELQGTADTQYF. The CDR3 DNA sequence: TGTGCCAGCAGCACCTCCGAATTACAGGGGACGGCAGATACGCAGTATTTT.